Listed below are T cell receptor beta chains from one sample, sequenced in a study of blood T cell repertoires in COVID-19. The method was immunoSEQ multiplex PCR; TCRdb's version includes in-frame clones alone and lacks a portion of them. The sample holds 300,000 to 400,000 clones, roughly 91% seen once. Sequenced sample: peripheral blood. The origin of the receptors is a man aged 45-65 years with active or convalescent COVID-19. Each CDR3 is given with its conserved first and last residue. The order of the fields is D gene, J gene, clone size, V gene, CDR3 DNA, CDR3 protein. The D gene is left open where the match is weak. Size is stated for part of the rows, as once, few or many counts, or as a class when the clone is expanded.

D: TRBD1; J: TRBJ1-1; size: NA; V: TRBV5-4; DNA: TGTGCCAGCAGCCCCAGGACAGGGGGCACCCTGAACACTGAAGCTTTCTTT; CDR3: CASSPRTGGTLNTEAFF
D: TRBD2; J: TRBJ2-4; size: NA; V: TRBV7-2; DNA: TGTGCCAGCAGCTGGGGACTAGCGGGAGTCTACATTCAGTACTTC; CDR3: CASSWGLAGVYIQYF
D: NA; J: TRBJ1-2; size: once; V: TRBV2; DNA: TGTGCCAGCAGGCCGTCGGGGGAAGGGAAGGGCTACACCTTC; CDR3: CASRPSGEGKGYTF
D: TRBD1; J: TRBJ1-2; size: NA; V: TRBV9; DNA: TGTGCCAGCAGCGCCGACAGGGGCCATGGCTACACCTTC; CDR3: CASSADRGHGYTF
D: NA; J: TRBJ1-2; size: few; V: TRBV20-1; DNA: TGCAGTGCTAGTTGGGGCTATAATGGCTACACCTTC; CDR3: CSASWGYNGYTF
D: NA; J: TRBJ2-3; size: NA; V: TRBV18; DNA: TGTGCCAGCTCACCGGGACTTGGCGGGGATACGCAGTATTTT; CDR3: CASSPGLGGDTQYF
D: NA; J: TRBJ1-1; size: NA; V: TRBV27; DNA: TGTGCCAGCAGCCCTCTAGCACCCCTGAACACTGAAGCTTTCTTT; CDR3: CASSPLAPLNTEAFF
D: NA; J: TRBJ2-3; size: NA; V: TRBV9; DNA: TGTGCCAGCAGCGATGCGGCGGGCGCAGATACGCAGTATTTT; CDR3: CASSDAAGADTQYF
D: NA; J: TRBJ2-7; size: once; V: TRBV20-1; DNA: TGCAGTTATAACAGGGCCCACGAGCAGTACTTC; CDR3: CSYNRAHEQYF
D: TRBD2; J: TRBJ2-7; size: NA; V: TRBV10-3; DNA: TGTGCCATCAGTGAAGCAACTAGCGGGAGGATCTACGAGCAGTACTTC; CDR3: CAISEATSGRIYEQYF
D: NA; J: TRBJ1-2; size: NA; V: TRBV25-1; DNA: TGTGCCAGCAGTGAACGGAGTTATGGCTACACCTTC; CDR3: CASSERSYGYTF
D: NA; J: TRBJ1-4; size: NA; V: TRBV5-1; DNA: TGCGCCAGCAGCACTGGCCCGGGTGAAAAACTGTTTTTT; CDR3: CASSTGPGEKLFF
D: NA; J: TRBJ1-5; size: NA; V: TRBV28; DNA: TGTGCCACCAATGCAGGGGCCGATCAGCCCCAGCATTTT; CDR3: CATNAGADQPQHF
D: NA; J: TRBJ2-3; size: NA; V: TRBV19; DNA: TGTGCCAGTAGTCAATATAACAGGAACACAGATACGCAGTATTTT; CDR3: CASSQYNRNTDTQYF
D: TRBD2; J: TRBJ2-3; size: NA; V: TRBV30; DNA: TGTGCCTGGAACCGAGGACTAGCGGGAGATACAGATACGCAGTATTTT; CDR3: CAWNRGLAGDTDTQYF
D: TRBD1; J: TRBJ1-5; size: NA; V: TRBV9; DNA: TGTGCCAGCAGCGCCCTCACCAGAACAGGGGTTGGGAATCAGCCCCAGCATTTT; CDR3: CASSALTRTGVGNQPQHF
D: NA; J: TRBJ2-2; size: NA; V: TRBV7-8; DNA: TGTGCCAGCAGCTCGCAGGGTACCGGGGAGCTGTTTTTT; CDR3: CASSSQGTGELFF
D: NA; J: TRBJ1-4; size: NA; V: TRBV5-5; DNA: TGTGCCAGCAGCTTGTGGGCCTCACCCGATGAAAAACTGTTTTTT; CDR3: CASSLWASPDEKLFF
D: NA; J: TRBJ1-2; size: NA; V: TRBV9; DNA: TGTGCCAGCAGCGTAGTGGGTGGGCAGTATGGCTACACCTTC; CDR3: CASSVVGGQYGYTF
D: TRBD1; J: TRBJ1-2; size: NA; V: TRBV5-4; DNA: TGTGCCAGCAGCTTGAGGCTAGGACAGGGAGGTTATGGCTACACCTTC; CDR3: CASSLRLGQGGYGYTF
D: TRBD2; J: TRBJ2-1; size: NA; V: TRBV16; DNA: TGTGCCAGCAGCCTCGGGGGGGTCTCCTACAATGAGCAGTTCTTC; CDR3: CASSLGGVSYNEQFF
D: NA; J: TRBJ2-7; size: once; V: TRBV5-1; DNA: TGCGCCAGCAGCTTGGAAGGTGCTGGGGCCGAGCAGTACTTC; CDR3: CASSLEGAGAEQYF
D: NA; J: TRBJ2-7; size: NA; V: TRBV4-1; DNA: TGCGCCAGCAGCCAAGATGGACAGCTACCTTACGAGCAGTACTTC; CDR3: CASSQDGQLPYEQYF
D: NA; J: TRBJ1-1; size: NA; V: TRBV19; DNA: TGTGCCAGTAGTACTTCGGGGAGGTGGAACACTGAAGCTTTCTTT; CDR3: CASSTSGRWNTEAFF
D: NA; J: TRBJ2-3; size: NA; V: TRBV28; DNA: TGTGCCACCCGGACAGCCTCCACAGATACGCAGTATTTT; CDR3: CATRTASTDTQYF
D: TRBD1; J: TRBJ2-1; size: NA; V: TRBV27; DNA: TGTGCCAGCAGTTTAGACAGGGCATGGTTCTTC; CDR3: CASSLDRAWFF
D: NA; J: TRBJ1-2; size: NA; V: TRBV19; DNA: TGTGCCAGTAGACCGCGGAGGGGGGGCGAGAACTATGGCTACACCTTC; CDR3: CASRPRRGGENYGYTF
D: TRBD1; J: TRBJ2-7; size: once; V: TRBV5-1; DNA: TGCGCCAGCAGCGCCACCGGGACAGGGAGCTCCTACGAGCAGTACTTC; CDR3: CASSATGTGSSYEQYF
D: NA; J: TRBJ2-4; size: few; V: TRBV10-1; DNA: TGCGCCAGCAGTGTAGGCGGACTAGCCAAAAACATTCAGTACTTC; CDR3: CASSVGGLAKNIQYF
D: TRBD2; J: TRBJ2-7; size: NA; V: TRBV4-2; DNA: TGTGCCAGCAGCCCTGGGGCGGTAGCGGGGGACCACGAGCAGTACTTC; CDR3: CASSPGAVAGDHEQYF
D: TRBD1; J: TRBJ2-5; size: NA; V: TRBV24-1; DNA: TGTGCCACCAGCGCAGCGACAGGGTCGGGAGAGACCCAGTACTTC; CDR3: CATSAATGSGETQYF
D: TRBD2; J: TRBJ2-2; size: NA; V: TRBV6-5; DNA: TGTGCCAGCAGACGTAGCGGGACGAACACCGGGGAGCTGTTTTTT; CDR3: CASRRSGTNTGELFF
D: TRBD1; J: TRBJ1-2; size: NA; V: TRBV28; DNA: TGTGCCAGCAGTTTAGCCACAGGGGGCGCGAGCCTCTACACCTTC; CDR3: CASSLATGGASLYTF
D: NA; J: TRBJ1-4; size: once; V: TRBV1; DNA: TGCACCAGCAGCCAAGATCCACCACAGGATAATGAAAAACTGTTTTTT; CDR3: CTSSQDPPQDNEKLFF
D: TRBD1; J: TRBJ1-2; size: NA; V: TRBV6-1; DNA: TGTGCCAGCAGTGACAGGGGGAATGGCTACACCTTC; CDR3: CASSDRGNGYTF
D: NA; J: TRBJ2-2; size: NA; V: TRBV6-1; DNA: TGTGCCAGCAGTGAAGGGAGGGGAAGTATTAGCGGGGAGCTGTTTTTT; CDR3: CASSEGRGSISGELFF
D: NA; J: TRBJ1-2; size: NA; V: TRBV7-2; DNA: TGTGCCAGCAGCTCTAGCTATGCTCGGGGCTACACCTTC; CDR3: CASSSSYARGYTF
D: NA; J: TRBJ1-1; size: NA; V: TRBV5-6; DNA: TGTGCCAGCAGCTTACGGGGAATTACTGAAGCTTTCTTT; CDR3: CASSLRGITEAFF
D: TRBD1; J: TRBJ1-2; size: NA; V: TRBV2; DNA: TGTGCCAGCAGGACAGGGGGCGGCTATGGCTACACCTTC; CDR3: CASRTGGGYGYTF
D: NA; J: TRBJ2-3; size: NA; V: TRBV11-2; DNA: TGTGCCAGCAGCTTAGATTTGGGCAGCAGCACAGATACGCAGTATTTT; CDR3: CASSLDLGSSTDTQYF
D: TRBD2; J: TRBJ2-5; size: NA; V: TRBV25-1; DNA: TGTGCCAGCAGTGAACCAAGCGGGGGGTTTAGTGGGGAGACCCAGTACTTC; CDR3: CASSEPSGGFSGETQYF